The rows below give T cell receptor beta chains drawn from one sample of a study of prognosis after radiotherapy for stage I lung cancer. TCRdb re-derived calls from the multiplex PCR reads in MiXCR, one entry per CDR3 protein. The sample has 15,000 or so distinct CDR3 sequences, 30% to 40% seen once; the top ten hold more than 20%. The sample in question was PBMCs, obtained before or after stereotactic body radiation therapy (not recorded which). These receptors were obtained from a donor aged 50 or older with non-small cell lung cancer. CDR3s include the opening cysteine and the closing phenylalanine or tryptophan. D genes are given only for firm matches. Size values are once, few and many counts, or a class for expanded clones, and some rows have none.

d_call	clone_size	v_call	j_call	cdr3_aa	cdr3_nt
.	many	TRBV5-6	TRBJ1-1	CASSEDPNTEAFF	TGTGCCAGCAGCGAAGACCCGAACACTGAAGCTTTCTTT
TRBD1	many	TRBV15	TRBJ1-2	CATSETDRGFYGYTF	TGTGCCACCAGCGAGACTGACAGGGGGTTCTATGGCTACACCTTC
TRBD2	many	TRBV7-9	TRBJ2-7	CTSSTTSGSSYEQYF	TGTACCAGCAGCACAACTAGCGGGAGCTCCTACGAGCAGTACTTC
TRBD2	medium-sized	TRBV27	TRBJ2-1	CASSRTSGNIDEQFF	TGTGCCAGCAGTAGGACTAGCGGGAATATCGATGAGCAGTTCTTC
.	many	TRBV18	TRBJ1-6	CASSIQLGPGGSPLHF	TGTGCCAGCTCAATTCAATTGGGGCCTGGAGGGTCACCCCTCCACTTT
.	many	TRBV7-9	TRBJ2-7	CASSSSNEQYF	TGTGCCAGCAGCTCCAGCAACGAGCAGTACTTC
.	many	TRBV30	TRBJ2-3	CAWSTGITDTQYF	TGTGCCTGGAGTACGGGAATCACAGATACGCAGTATTTT
TRBD1	many	TRBV20-1	TRBJ1-4	CSAYPGQGTNEKLFF	TGCAGTGCTTATCCGGGACAGGGGACTAATGAAAAACTGTTTTTT
TRBD2	medium-sized	TRBV20-1	TRBJ2-1	CSARVIGLAGVNEQFF	TGCAGTGCTAGAGTAATAGGACTAGCGGGAGTCAATGAGCAGTTCTTC
.	once	TRBV6-2/TRBV6-3	TRBJ2-1	CASRVGGAISYNEQFF	TGTGCCAGCAGGGTCGGGGGTGCGATCTCCTACAATGAGCAGTTCTTC
.	medium-sized	TRBV12-3/TRBV12-4	TRBJ1-2	CASSLGYGYTF	TGTGCCAGCAGTCTGGGGTATGGCTACACCTTC
.	many	TRBV5-5	TRBJ2-3	CASSLDWGSTDTQYF	TGTGCCAGCAGCTTGGATTGGGGGAGCACAGATACGCAGTATTTT
TRBD1	many	TRBV2	TRBJ2-7	CASSQTGSTYEQYF	TGTGCCAGCAGTCAGACAGGGTCCACCTACGAGCAGTACTTC
TRBD2	.	TRBV2	TRBJ2-1	CASRNTAGGYNEQSF	TGTGCCAGCAGGAATACAGCGGGGGGTTACAATGAGCAGTCCTTC
.	many	TRBV5-1	TRBJ1-2	CASSLSPRSGYGYTF	TGCGCCAGCAGCTTGAGTCCAAGAAGTGGCTATGGCTACACCTTC
.	.	TRBV20-1	TRBJ2-1	CGARGAAFYNEQSF	TGCGGTGCTAGAGGAGCCGCCTTCTACAATGAGCAGTCCTTC
TRBD1	.	TRBV28	TRBJ2-6	CASQDRALWANVLTF	TGTGCCAGCCAAGACAGGGCCCTCTGGGCCAACGTCCTGACTTTC
.	medium-sized	TRBV6-1	TRBJ2-1	CASRRLLVAASSYNEQFF	TGTGCCAGCAGACGTCTCCTAGTGGCGGCTAGCTCCTACAATGAGCAGTTCTTC
.	many	TRBV6-4	TRBJ2-2	CASSPLAGNTGELFF	TGTGCCAGCAGCCCACTTGCGGGTAACACCGGGGAGCTGTTTTTT
TRBD2	.	TRBV3-1	TRBJ2-7	CASIAGHSYDQYF	TGTGCCAGCATAGCGGGACACTCCTACGATCAGTACTTC
.	.	TRBV2	TRBJ2-3	CAMGGDTQYF	TGTGCCATGGGTGGCGATACTCAGTATTTT
.	many	TRBV6-4	TRBJ1-5	CASTRSMGQPQHF	TGTGCCAGCACAAGGTCGATGGGGCAGCCCCAGCATTTT
.	medium-sized	TRBV5-1	TRBJ1-6	CASSLGAAGNNSPLHF	TGCGCCAGCAGCTTGGGGGCGGCAGGGAATAATTCACCCCTCCACTTT
.	medium-sized	TRBV6-2/TRBV6-3	TRBJ2-6	CASSYSGVLSGANVLTF	TGTGCCAGCAGTTACTCCGGGGTCCTCTCTGGGGCCAACGTCCTGACTTTC
.	.	TRBV28	TRBJ2-6	CASSVSGANFLTF	TGTGCCAGCAGTGTCTCTGGGGCCAACTTCCTCACTTTC
TRBD2	many	TRBV7-2	TRBJ2-7	CASSRQLAELDEQYF	TGTGCCAGCAGCCGCCAACTAGCGGAGTTGGACGAGCAGTACTTC
.	.	TRBV5-1	TRBJ2-1	CASSLVLGYEQFF	TGCGCCAGCAGCTTGGTCCTGGGTTACGAGCAGTTCTTC
TRBD1	medium-sized	TRBV5-1	TRBJ2-2	CASRRDSNTGELFF	TGCGCCAGCAGAAGGGACAGCAACACCGGGGAGCTGTTTTTT
.	.	TRBV6-5	TRBJ1-4	CASSYWPTVDAEKLFF	TGTGCCAGCAGTTACTGGCCTACCGTCGATGCTGAAAAACTGTTTTTT
TRBD1	many	TRBV6-1	TRBJ1-1	CASSRTGEGTEAFF	TGTGCCAGCAGCCGGACAGGAGAGGGCACTGAAGCTTTCTTT
TRBD2	many	TRBV10-3	TRBJ2-1	CAISEGRLAGGYNEQFF	TGTGCCATCAGTGAGGGCCGGCTAGCGGGAGGATACAATGAGCAGTTCTTC
TRBD1	many	TRBV14	TRBJ1-3	CASSHRRTGGNTIYF	TGTGCCAGCAGCCACCGGAGGACAGGGGGAAACACCATATATTTT
.	many	TRBV7-9	TRBJ1-1	CASSLAVFGNTEAFF	TGTGCCAGCAGCTTAGCGGTGTTCGGGAACACTGAAGCTTTCTTT
TRBD1	many	TRBV20-1	TRBJ2-2	CSATGTGGSGELFF	TGCAGTGCCACCGGGACAGGGGGCTCCGGGGAGCTGTTTTTT
TRBD2	many	TRBV9	TRBJ2-1	CASSVAVTSGNNEQFF	TGTGCCAGCAGCGTAGCCGTGACTAGCGGAAACAATGAGCAGTTCTTC
TRBD2	many	TRBV7-9	TRBJ2-5	CASSLGTSQETQYF	TGTGCCAGCAGCCTCGGGACTAGCCAAGAGACCCAGTACTTC
.	many	TRBV12-3/TRBV12-4	TRBJ1-1	CASSVGRQAFF	TGTGCCAGCAGCGTCGGGCGGCAAGCTTTCTTT
TRBD2	many	TRBV30	TRBJ2-3	CAMTSGVTDTQYF	TGTGCCATGACTAGCGGGGTCACAGATACGCAGTATTTT
.	medium-sized	TRBV6-1	TRBJ1-6	CASSIRTTTGSPLHF	TGTGCCAGCAGCATTAGGACAACGACGGGTTCACCCCTCCACTTT
.	.	TRBV2	TRBJ2-4	CAKRESGNIQYF	TGTGCCAAACGGGAGTCTGGAAACATTCAGTACTTC
TRBD1	many	TRBV20-1	TRBJ2-2	CSAPDRGDIGELFF	TGCAGTGCTCCGGACAGGGGTGATATCGGGGAGCTGTTTTTT
.	medium-sized	TRBV7-2	TRBJ2-7	CASSLVGYEQYF	TGTGCCAGCAGCTTAGTTGGGTACGAGCAGTACTTC
.	many	TRBV24-1	TRBJ2-2	CATSDSGPANTGELFF	TGTGCCACCAGTGATTCTGGTCCGGCGAACACCGGGGAGCTGTTTTTT
.	many	TRBV29-1	TRBJ2-7	CSVGNAGSSYEQYF	TGCAGCGTTGGGAACGCGGGAAGCTCCTACGAGCAGTACTTC
.	.	TRBV4-1	TRBJ1-5	CASSFRDNNQPQHF	TGCGCCAGCAGCTTCCGGGACAACAATCAGCCCCAGCATTTT
.	many	TRBV28	TRBJ2-7	CASSLLTGDPSYEQYF	TGTGCCAGCAGTTTATTAACGGGAGACCCCTCCTACGAGCAGTACTTC
.	medium-sized	TRBV12-3/TRBV12-4	TRBJ2-3	CASSPRTRGADTQYF	TGTGCCAGCAGTCCTAGGACTCGAGGCGCAGATACGCAGTATTTT
TRBD2	many	TRBV3-1	TRBJ2-5	CASSQHLAGGRGDQETQYF	TGTGCCAGCAGCCAGCATCTAGCGGGAGGACGGGGGGACCAAGAGACCCAGTACTTC
.	.	TRBV20-1	TRBJ2-1	CSASDGTGYNNEQFF	TGCAGTGCTAGCGACGGCACAGGGTATAACAATGAGCAGTTCTTC
.	many	TRBV7-9	TRBJ2-2	CASTDKLGGSTTGELFF	TGTGCCAGCACCGATAAACTGGGGGGAAGCACCACCGGGGAGCTGTTTTTT